This T cell receptor (beta chain) appears in the sequencing data of a study of OX40 agonist ivuxolimab in advanced cancers. The CDR3 consists of 15 residues. Trimming took 4 bases from V and 7 from J, leaving 20 bases between them. CDR1 is MNHEY, CDR2 SVGAGI, per germline. Sequenced by immunoSEQ multiplex PCR; TCRdb stores in-frame clones only, minus some. The sample comprises about 22,000 clones, roughly 81% of which are singletons, and about 31% rests with the top ten. This clonotype was sampled from an adult with an advanced solid tumor such as melanoma, head and neck, liver or kidney cancer. J is TRBJ2-7 and V is TRBV6-5; D may be TRBD1 (6 bases). Sequencing used CD4+ or CD8+ T cells sorted from blood, obtained in a trial of the OX40 agonist ivuxolimab. The CDR3: CASSSSIQGWKEQYF. CDR3 coding DNA: TGTGCCAGCAGTTCTTCAATACAGGGTTGGAAGGAGCAGTACTTC.